This T cell receptor beta chain stems from a study of cytomegalovirus exposure and HLA in healthy donors. V dropped 6 bases and J dropped 3 bases, with 12 bases sitting between them. Germline CDR1 is SGHVS and CDR2 is FQNEAQ. This CDR3 is built from 14 residues. Notes on this clone: Its antigen is undetermined.

Researchers ran the PCR with 60 Vbeta and 13 Jbeta primers. Assay used: immunoSEQ multiplex PCR; TCRdb lists only in-frame clones, some missing. The repertoire includes around 110,000 clones, 60% to 80% of them detected once, and roughly 2.5% sits in the top ten. Findings and limits, study-wide: DRB1 showed the most TCR associations and HLA-C the fewest in a later analysis, as rates varied by HLA locus.

The V and J genes are TRBV7-8 and TRBJ2-1; a possible D gene is TRBD2 (6 bases). Sequencing was carried out using PBMCs. The clonotype was recovered from a man aged 40-49 years in good health and CMV-seronegative. This CDR3 is CASRRDGLYNEQFF. The CDR3 DNA reads TGTGCCAGCAGGCGGGACGGTCTCTACAATGAGCAGTTCTTC.